A single sample is the source of the 8 T cell receptor beta chains below, sequenced in a study of T cells after yellow fever vaccination (dated by TCRdb to the late 2010s). Libraries came from 5' RACE. Data came from an Illumina NovaSeq 6000. TCRdb trimmed public reads at Q25 via fastp, called clones via MiXCR and kept in-frame beta chains. When rows share a CDR3 protein, they turn into one entry using the most common DNA and genes. The sample data list some 300,000 distinct CDR3 sequences, and roughly 9% of these were observed just once. 3% to 3.5% of the sample rests with the top ten. The sample's treatment or condition label is to be understood as: live attenuated yellow fever vaccine strain. The sample consisted of CD4+ T cells sorted from PBMCs, taken 5 days after the yellow fever booster vaccination. These receptors were obtained from a man younger than 35 who received the YFV17D yellow fever vaccine.

A few counts support this clonotype. The chain is built from TRBV7-2 and TRBJ2-5, with 8 bases matching TRBD2. The junction had 11 bases not matched to a gene; V was cut back by 4 bases and J by 4 bases. Per the germline V gene, CDR1 is SGHTA and CDR2 is FQGNSA. The CDR3 is made up of 16 amino acids. CDR3 sequence reads: CASSSGSGGAPETQYF. In DNA form, the CDR3 reads TGTGCCAGCAGCTCAGGATCGGGGGGGGCCCCAGAGACCCAGTACTTC.

The chain carries TRBV25-1 and TRBJ1-6; D not certain. The V end was cut by 6 bases, the J end by 0 bases, with 6 bases between. The CDR3 consists of 14 residues. Germline CDR1 is MGHDK and CDR2 is SYGVNS. This CDR3 reads CASRESSYNSPLHF. DNA of the CDR3: TGTGCCAGCAGAGAGAGCTCCTATAATTCACCCCTCCACTTT.

This clonotype occurred a few times. CDR3 in DNA: TGCGCCAGCAGCTTGGACGGCAGTTCACCCCTCCACTTT. Translation: CASSLDGSSPLHF. This chain joins TRBV5-1 and TRBJ1-6; D is unclear. Trimming removed 0 bases at V and 9 bases at J, with 7 bases between. This CDR3 comprises 13 residues. Germline V gives CDR1 SGHRS, CDR2 YFSETQ.

In this sample, this clonotype turned up a few times. The V gene is TRBV27, the J gene TRBJ1-3; D is undetermined. The CDR3 consists of 16 residues. Germline CDR1 MNHEY, CDR2 SMNVEV (reference sequence). The V and J ends lost 2 bases and 0 bases respectively, with 11 bases between them. Here the CDR3 DNA reads TGTGCCAGCAGTTTAACGCAGCCATTCTCTGGAAACACCATATATTTT. It specifies CASSLTQPFSGNTIYF.

This clonotype was observed a few times. This chain connects TRBV29-1 to TRBJ1-4; 9 bases line up with TRBD1. Germline CDR1 SQVTM, CDR2 ANQGSEA. The length of the CDR3 is 13 residues. Trimming took 8 bases from V and 5 from J; bases not matched to a gene: 6. The CDR3 is CSTGTGINEKLFF. DNA for the CDR3: TGCAGCACCGGGACAGGGATCAATGAAAAACTGTTTTTT.

The chain recombines TRBV7-2 with TRBJ2-7, with TRBD1 matching over 8 bases. The J segment lost 2 bases and the V segment lost 5 bases, leaving 11 bases of the junction unmatched. The CDR3 runs to 16 residues. The germline CDR1 and CDR2 sequences are SGHTA and FQGNSA. The CDR3 sequence is CASSPKGQDGTYEQYF. In DNA form, the CDR3 reads TGTGCCAGCAGCCCCAAGGGACAGGACGGTACCTACGAGCAGTACTTC.

The chain couples TRBV15 to TRBJ2-1; tentatively, D is TRBD2 (5 bases). CDR1 and CDR2 from the germline V gene are LNHNV and YYDKDF (reference sequence). The CDR3 has 15 amino acids. The ends were cut back, 2 bases at V and 8 bases at J, with 16 bases in the middle. The CDR3 is CATSRIANAEDEQFF. The CDR3 DNA follows: TGTGCCACCAGCAGAATAGCCAACGCGGAGGATGAGCAGTTCTTC.

The chain carries TRBV7-9 and TRBJ2-1, with 9 bases that match TRBD1. V gave up 2 bases and J gave up 14 bases; unmatched junction bases: 7. Germline loops: CDR1 SEHNR, CDR2 FQNEAQ (reference sequence). This CDR3 is 13 amino acids long. The CDR3 protein is CASSLFGTGQEFF. CDR3 DNA sequence: TGTGCCAGCAGCTTATTCGGGACAGGGCAAGAGTTCTTC.